Listed here are 7 T cell receptor beta chains from one sample, sequenced in a study of T cell repertoires in cytomegalovirus infection. Antigens for these TCRs are unknown. Using its own MiXCR run on the reads, TCRdb lists one record per CDR3 protein. This table holds about 480,000 distinct CDR3 sequences, 30% to 40% found once. The input for sequencing was cultured PBMCs, taken from culture after CMV antigen stimulation. These TCRs come from a human donor in good health (CMV status not recorded). Some clones in this sample may be carry-over from other donors' samples.

This clonotype occurred many times. The chain employs TRBV7-2 and TRBJ1-6; 7 positions agree with TRBD1. Germline V CDR1 and CDR2: SGHTA, FQGNSA. The CDR3 is made up of 19 amino acids. V was pared by 5 bases and J by 3 bases, with 16 bases of the junction left unmatched. The DNA of the CDR3 is TGTGCCAGCAGCACCCGGGACAGTACTACACCGGGCTATAATTCACCCCTCCACTTT. Translation gives CASSTRDSTTPGYNSPLHF.

This sequence joins TRBV12-3 or TRBV12-4 and TRBJ1-5; 9 nucleotides align to TRBD1. CDR3 size: 14 residues. V shed 7 bases and J 7 bases; nucleotides not matched to a gene: 8. CDR3 nucleotides: TGTGCCAGCAAAACAGGGGGCCGACAACAGCCCCAGCATTTT. It is translated as CASKTGGRQQPQHF.

The V call is TRBV11-2, the J call TRBJ2-7; 8 bases align to TRBD2. V lost 8 bases and J lost 3; bases outside the gene matches: 12. The CDR3 runs to 15 residues. Germline V gene lookup returns CDR1 SGHAT and CDR2 FQNNGV. The DNA for the CDR3 is TGTGCCAGCCGCCGGGGGGGAGCGGGCATCTACGAGCAGTACTTC. This translates into CASRRGGAGIYEQYF.

The rearrangement uses TRBV5-6 and TRBJ2-1; D may be TRBD1 (5 bases). Trimming pared 0 bases from V and 5 bases from J, leaving 12 bases between. This CDR3 has 15 amino acids. CDR1 is SGHDT, CDR2 YYEEEE, per germline. CDR3 nucleotide sequence: TGTGCCAGCAGCTTGGTAGGCAGGGTCGACAATGAGCAGTTCTTC. This gives the protein CASSLVGRVDNEQFF.

This clonotype was detected only a few times. CDR3 loop: CASSVEWRGPYEQYF. CDR3 DNA: TGTGCCAGCAGTGTCGAGTGGCGGGGTCCCTACGAGCAGTACTTC. This chain joins TRBV6-4 and TRBJ2-7, with D perhaps matching TRBD2 (6 bases). Trimming pared 4 bases from V and 2 bases from J, leaving 15 bases between. There are 15 residues in the CDR3. Germline CDR1 MRHNA, CDR2 SNTAGT.

The chain links TRBV12-3 or TRBV12-4 to TRBJ2-5; TRBD2 matches 12 bases. The CDR3 has 14 residues. Trimming took 6 bases from V and 10 from J; bases not matched to a gene: 9. The DNA for the CDR3 is TGTGCCAGCAGACACAGGACTAGCGGGACTGACCAGTACTTC. It translates to CASRHRTSGTDQYF.

This clonotype was observed a handful of times. The J gene is TRBJ1-3, the V gene TRBV12-3 or TRBV12-4; possibly TRBD1 for D (5 bases). The CDR3 runs 15 residues. Trimming stripped 2 bases from V and 4 bases from J, with 12 bases between. The CDR3 DNA reads as TGTGCCAGCAGTTTACCCCGAGGGGAAGGAAACACCATATATTTT. This gives the protein CASSLPRGEGNTIYF.